This T cell receptor (beta chain) was identified in a study of blood T cell repertoires in COVID-19. Sequenced by immunoSEQ multiplex PCR; TCRdb stores in-frame clones only, minus some. Among about 16,000 clones, over 70% were seen once, and the ten largest hold roughly 13%. Sequences were obtained from peripheral blood. The clonotype comes from a man aged 55 to 70 with acute or convalescent COVID-19.

CDR3 amino acids: CAIGRGGSSYEQYF. The CDR3 coding sequence is TGTGCCATCGGGCGGGGCGGGAGCTCCTACGAGCAGTACTTC. The chain combines TRBV10-3 with TRBJ2-7; TRBD2 agrees at 7 bases. The CDR3 length is 14 residues. Trimming at V came to 8 bases and at J to 0 bases, leaving 7 bases not matched to a gene. The germline CDR1 and CDR2 sequences are ENHRY and SYGVKD.